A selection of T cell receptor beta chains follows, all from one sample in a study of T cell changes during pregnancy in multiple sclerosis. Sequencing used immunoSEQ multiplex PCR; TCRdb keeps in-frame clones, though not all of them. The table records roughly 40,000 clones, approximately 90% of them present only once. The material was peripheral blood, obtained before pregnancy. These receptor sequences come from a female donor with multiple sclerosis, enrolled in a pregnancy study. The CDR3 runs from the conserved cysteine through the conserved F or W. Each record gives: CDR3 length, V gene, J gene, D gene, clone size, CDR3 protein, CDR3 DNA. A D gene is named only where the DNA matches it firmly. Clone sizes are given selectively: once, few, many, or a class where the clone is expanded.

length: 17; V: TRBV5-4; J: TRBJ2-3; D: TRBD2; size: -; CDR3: CASSLWLAGTSTDTQYF; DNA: TGTGCCAGCAGCTTGTGGCTAGCGGGTACTAGCACAGATACGCAGTATTTT
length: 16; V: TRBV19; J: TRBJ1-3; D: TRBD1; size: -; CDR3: CASSISQTGAGNTIYF; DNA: TGTGCCAGTAGTATCTCCCAGACAGGGGCTGGAAACACCATATATTTT
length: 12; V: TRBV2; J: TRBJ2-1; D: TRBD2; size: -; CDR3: CASMVLAGEQFF; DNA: TGTGCCAGCATGGTGCTAGCGGGTGAGCAGTTCTTC
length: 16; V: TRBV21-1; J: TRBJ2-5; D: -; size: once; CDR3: CASSKCVTDKGETQYF; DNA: TGTGCCAGCAGCAAATGTGTAACAGACAAAGGAGAGACCCAGTACTTC
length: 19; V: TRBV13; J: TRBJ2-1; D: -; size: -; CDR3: CASSSPGQGKREAYNEQFF; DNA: TGTGCCAGCAGCTCACCCGGACAGGGAAAGCGGGAGGCCTACAATGAGCAGTTCTTC
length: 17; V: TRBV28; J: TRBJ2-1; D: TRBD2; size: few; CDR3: CASSSAREGGSYNEQFF; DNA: TGTGCCAGCAGTTCCGCGCGGGAGGGAGGTTCCTACAATGAGCAGTTCTTC
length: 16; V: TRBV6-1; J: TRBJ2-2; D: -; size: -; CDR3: CASSEVAGDGTGELFF; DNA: TGTGCCAGCAGTGAGGTGGCAGGTGACGGCACCGGGGAGCTGTTTTTT
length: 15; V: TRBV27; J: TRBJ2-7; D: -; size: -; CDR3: CASSDRFWRLGEQYF; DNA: TGTGCCAGCAGCGACAGATTTTGGCGGTTGGGGGAGCAGTACTTC
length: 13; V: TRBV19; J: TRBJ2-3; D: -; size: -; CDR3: CASNAGDTDTQYF; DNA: TGTGCCAGTAATGCAGGGGATACAGATACGCAGTATTTT
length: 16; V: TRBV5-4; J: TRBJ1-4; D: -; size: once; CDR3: CASSLAGGGTNEKLFF; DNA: TGTGCCAGCAGCTTGGCCGGGGGGGGAACTAATGAAAAACTGTTTTTT
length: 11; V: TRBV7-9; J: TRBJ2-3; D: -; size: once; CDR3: CASSLEHTQYF; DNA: TGTGCCAGCAGCCTGGAGCATACGCAGTATTTT
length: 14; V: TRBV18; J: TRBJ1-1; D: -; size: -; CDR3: CASSPFRVDTEAFF; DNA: TGTGCCAGCTCACCGTTCAGGGTTGACACTGAAGCTTTCTTT
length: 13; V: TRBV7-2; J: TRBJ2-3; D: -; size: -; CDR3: CASSTYRKDTQYF; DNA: TGTGCCAGCAGCACCTACAGAAAAGATACGCAGTATTTT
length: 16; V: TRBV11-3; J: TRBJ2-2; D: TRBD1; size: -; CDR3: CASSSRDSYNTGELFF; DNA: TGTGCCAGCAGCTCCCGGGACAGCTATAACACCGGGGAGCTGTTTTTT
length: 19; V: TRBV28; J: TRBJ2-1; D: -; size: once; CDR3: CASSTNPGGEASGYYGQFF; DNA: TGTGCCAGCAGCACGAACCCAGGGGGCGAAGCTAGCGGTTACTATGGGCAGTTCTTC
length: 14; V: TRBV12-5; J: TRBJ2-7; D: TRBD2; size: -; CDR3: CARRYGGESYEQYF; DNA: TGTGCTCGGCGGTACGGGGGGGAGTCCTACGAGCAGTACTTC
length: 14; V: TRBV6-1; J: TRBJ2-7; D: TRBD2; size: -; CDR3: CASGGGSGTYEQYF; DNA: TGTGCCAGCGGAGGTGGTAGCGGGACCTACGAGCAGTACTTC
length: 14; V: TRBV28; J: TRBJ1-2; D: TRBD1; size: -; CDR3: CASSPGTVNYGYTF; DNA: TGTGCCAGCAGTCCCGGGACAGTCAACTATGGCTACACCTTC
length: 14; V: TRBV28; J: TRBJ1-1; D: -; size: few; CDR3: CASSISRANTEAFF; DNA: TGTGCCAGCAGTATCTCGCGGGCGAACACTGAAGCTTTCTTT
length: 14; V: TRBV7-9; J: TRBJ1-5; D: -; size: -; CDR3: CASSLSPADQPQHF; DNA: TGTGCCAGCAGCTTATCCCCAGCGGATCAGCCCCAGCATTTT
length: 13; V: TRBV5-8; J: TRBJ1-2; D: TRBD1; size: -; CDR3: CASSPDRLYGYTF; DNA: TGTGCCAGCAGCCCGGACAGGCTCTATGGCTACACCTTC
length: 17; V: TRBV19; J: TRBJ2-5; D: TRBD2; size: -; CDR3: CASSVGGGAKSRETQYF; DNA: TGTGCCAGTAGTGTGGGGGGGGGAGCGAAGTCAAGGGAGACCCAGTACTTC
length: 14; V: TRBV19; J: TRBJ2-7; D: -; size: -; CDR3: CASSIGTAAYEQYF; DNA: TGTGCCAGTAGTATAGGGACAGCAGCCTACGAGCAGTACTTC
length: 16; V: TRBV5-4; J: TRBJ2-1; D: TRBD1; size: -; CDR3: CASSLNSGRGPREQFF; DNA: TGTGCCAGCAGCTTGAATTCGGGCAGGGGGCCCAGGGAGCAGTTCTTC
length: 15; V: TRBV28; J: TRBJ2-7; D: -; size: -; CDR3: CASSLGRDSSYEQYF; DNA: TGTGCCAGCAGCCTAGGGCGGGATAGCTCCTACGAGCAGTACTTC
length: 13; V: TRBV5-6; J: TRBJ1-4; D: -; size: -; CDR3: CASSLAGFEKLFF; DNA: TGTGCCAGCAGCTTGGCCGGTTTTGAAAAACTGTTTTTT
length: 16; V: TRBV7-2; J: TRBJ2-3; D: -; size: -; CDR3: CASSAPGLGSTDTQYF; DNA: TGTGCCAGCAGCGCCCCGGGACTGGGCTCCACAGATACGCAGTATTTT
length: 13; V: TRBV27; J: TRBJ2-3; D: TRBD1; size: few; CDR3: CATNLLRDSRQYF; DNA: TGTGCCACCAACCTACTGAGGGACAGTAGGCAGTATTTT
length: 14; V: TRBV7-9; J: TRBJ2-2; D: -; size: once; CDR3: CASTRGVDTGELFF; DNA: TGTGCCAGCACCCGCGGGGTGGACACCGGGGAGCTGTTTTTT
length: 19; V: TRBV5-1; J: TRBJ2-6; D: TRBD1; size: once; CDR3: CASSLERGGITSGANVLTF; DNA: TGCGCCAGCAGCTTGGAGAGAGGGGGCATCACCTCTGGGGCCAACGTCCTGACTTTC
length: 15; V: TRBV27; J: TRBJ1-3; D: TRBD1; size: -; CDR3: CASSPGRGPGNTIYF; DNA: TGTGCCAGCAGCCCCGGCAGGGGGCCTGGAAACACCATATATTTT
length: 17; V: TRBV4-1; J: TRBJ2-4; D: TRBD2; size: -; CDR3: CASSQLAGGTAKNIQYF; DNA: TGCGCCAGCAGCCAATTAGCGGGAGGGACGGCCAAAAACATTCAGTACTTC
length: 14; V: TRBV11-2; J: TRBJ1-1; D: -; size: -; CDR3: CASSLQGTNTEAFF; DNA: TGTGCCAGCAGCTTACAGGGTACGAACACTGAAGCTTTCTTT
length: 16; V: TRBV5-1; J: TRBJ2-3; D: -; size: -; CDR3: CASSSMGAVITDTQYF; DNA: TGCGCCAGCAGCTCCATGGGAGCGGTTATCACAGATACGCAGTATTTT
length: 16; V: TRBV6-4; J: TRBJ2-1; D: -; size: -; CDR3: CASSDSSSGDYNEQFF; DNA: TGTGCCAGCAGTGACTCGAGTAGCGGCGACTACAATGAGCAGTTCTTC
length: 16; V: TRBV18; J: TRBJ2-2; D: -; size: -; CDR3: CASSPESRGNTGELFF; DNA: TGTGCCAGCTCACCAGAGTCGCGGGGCAACACCGGGGAGCTGTTTTTT
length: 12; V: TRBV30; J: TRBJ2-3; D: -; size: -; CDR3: CAWSPSGDTQYF; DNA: TGTGCCTGGAGCCCGTCGGGAGATACGCAGTATTTT
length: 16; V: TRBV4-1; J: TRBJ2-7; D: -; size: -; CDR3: CASSQAPAGSIYEQYF; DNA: TGCGCCAGCAGCCAAGCTCCGGCAGGGTCAATCTACGAGCAGTACTTC
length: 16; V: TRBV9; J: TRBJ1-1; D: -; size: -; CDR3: CASSVSYGAVNTEAFF; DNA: TGTGCCAGCAGCGTATCATATGGGGCGGTGAACACTGAAGCTTTCTTT
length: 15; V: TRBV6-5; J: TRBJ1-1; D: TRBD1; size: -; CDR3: CASSYPDRGRTEAFF; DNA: TGTGCCAGCAGTTACCCGGACAGGGGTAGGACTGAAGCTTTCTTT